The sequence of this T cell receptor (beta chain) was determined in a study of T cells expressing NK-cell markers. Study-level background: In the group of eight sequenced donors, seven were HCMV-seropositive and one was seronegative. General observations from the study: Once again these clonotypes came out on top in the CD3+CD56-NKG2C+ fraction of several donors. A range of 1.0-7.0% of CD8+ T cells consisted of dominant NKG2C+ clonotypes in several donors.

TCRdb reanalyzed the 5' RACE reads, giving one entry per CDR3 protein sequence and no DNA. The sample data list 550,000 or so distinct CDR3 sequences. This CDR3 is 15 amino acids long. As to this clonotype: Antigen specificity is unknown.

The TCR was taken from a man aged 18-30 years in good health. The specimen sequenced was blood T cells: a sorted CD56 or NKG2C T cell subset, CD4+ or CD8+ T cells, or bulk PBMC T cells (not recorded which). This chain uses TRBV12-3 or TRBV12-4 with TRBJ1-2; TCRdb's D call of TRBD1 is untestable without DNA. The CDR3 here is CASSLRMGDNYGYTF.